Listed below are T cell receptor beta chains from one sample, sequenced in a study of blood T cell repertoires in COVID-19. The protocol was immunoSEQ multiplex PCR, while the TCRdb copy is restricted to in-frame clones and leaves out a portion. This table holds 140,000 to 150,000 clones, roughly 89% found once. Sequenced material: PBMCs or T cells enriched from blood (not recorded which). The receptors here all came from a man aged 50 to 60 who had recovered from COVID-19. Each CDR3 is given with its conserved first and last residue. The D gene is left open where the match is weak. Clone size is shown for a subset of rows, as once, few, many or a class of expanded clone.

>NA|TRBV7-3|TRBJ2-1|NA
TGTGCCAGCAGCCTCCACAGCAATGAGCAGTTCTTC
CASSLHSNEQFF
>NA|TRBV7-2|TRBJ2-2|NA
TGTGCCAGCAGCCAATCCCGGTATCCAACCGGGGAGCTGTTTTTT
CASSQSRYPTGELFF
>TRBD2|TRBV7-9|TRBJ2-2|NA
TGTGCCGCGGGGGGACTAGCGGGGTTCGCGAACACCGGGGAGCTGTTTTTT
CAAGGLAGFANTGELFF
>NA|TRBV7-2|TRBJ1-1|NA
TGTGCCAGCAGCTTGACATTTAACACTGAAGCTTTCTTT
CASSLTFNTEAFF
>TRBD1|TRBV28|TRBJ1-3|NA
TGTGCCAGCAGCCTGACAGGGTCTGGAAACACCATATATTTT
CASSLTGSGNTIYF
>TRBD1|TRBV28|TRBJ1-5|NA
TGTGCCAGCAGTTTACTGGACAGGGACAATCAGCCCCAGCATTTT
CASSLLDRDNQPQHF
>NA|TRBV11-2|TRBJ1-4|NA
TGTGCCAGCAGCTTAGGACCACCAGGGGTTGAAAATGAAAAACTGTTTTTT
CASSLGPPGVENEKLFF
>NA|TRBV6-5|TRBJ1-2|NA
TGTGCCAGCAGTTCCGACAGACTCTATGGCTACACCTTC
CASSSDRLYGYTF
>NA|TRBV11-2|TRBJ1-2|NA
TGTGCCAGCAGCTTCAAGACTCATGGCGGAATCTACACCTTC
CASSFKTHGGIYTF
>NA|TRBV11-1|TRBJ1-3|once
TGTGCCAGCAGCTTCTCTTCAGGGGCAGGAAACACCATATATTTT
CASSFSSGAGNTIYF
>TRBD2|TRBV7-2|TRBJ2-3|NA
TGTGCCAGCAGCTTAGAACGGGGGGGCCACCCCGGAGATACGCAGTATTTT
CASSLERGGHPGDTQYF
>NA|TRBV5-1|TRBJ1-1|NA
TGCGCCAGCAGCCTTGGCAGGGAAATGGAAGCTTTCTTT
CASSLGREMEAFF
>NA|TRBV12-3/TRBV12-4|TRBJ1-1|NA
TGTGCCAGCATTAGTGGGAGGCTGCCTGAAGCTTTCTTT
CASISGRLPEAFF
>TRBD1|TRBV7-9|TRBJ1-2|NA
TGTGCCAGCAGCTTCCTACAGGGGCACTATGGCTACACCTTC
CASSFLQGHYGYTF
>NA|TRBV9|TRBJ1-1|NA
TGTGCCAGCAGCGTACAGGCGATGAACACTGAAGCTTTCTTT
CASSVQAMNTEAFF
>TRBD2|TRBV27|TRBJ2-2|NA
TGTGCCAGCAGTTTGCGGGCGGCTAGCGGGCCCGGGGAGCTGTTTTTT
CASSLRAASGPGELFF